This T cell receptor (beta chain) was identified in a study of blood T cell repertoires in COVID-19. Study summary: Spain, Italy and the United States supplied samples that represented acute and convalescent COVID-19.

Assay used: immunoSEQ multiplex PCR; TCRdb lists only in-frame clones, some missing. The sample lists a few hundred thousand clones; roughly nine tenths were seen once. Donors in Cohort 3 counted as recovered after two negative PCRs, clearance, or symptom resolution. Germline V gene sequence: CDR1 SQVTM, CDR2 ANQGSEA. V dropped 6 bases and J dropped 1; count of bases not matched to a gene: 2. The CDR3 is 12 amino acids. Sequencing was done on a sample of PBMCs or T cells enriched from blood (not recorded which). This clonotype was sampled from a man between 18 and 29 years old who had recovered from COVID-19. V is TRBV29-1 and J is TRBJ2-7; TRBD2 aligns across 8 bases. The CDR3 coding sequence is TGCAGCGTCCGGGGGGGGTCCTACGAGCAGTACTTC. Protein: CSVRGGSYEQYF.